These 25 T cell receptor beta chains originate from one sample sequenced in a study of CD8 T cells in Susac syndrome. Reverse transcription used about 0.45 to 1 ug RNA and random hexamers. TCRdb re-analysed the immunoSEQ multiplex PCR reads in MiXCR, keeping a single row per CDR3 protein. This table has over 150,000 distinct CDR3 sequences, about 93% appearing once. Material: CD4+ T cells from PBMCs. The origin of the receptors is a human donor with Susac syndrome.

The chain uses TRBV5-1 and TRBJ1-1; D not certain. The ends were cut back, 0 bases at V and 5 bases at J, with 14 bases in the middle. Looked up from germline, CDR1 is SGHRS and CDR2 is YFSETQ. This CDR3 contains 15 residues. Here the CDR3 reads CASSLAGQVGTEAFF. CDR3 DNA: TGCGCCAGCAGCTTGGCCGGCCAGGTGGGGACTGAAGCTTTCTTT.

The CDR3 bases are TGTGCCACCAGTTTATCCTCGAGCACTGAAGCTTTCTTT. Amino acids: CATSLSSSTEAFF. The chain links TRBV24-1 to TRBJ1-1; the D is unclear. CDR1 is KGHDR and CDR2 is SFDVKD in the germline V gene. This CDR3 has 13 residues. Deletions cut 6 bases from V and 4 bases from J, with 11 bases between.

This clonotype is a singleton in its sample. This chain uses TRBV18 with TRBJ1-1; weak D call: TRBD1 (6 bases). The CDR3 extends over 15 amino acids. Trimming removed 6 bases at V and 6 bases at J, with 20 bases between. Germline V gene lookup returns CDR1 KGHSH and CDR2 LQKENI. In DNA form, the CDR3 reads TGTGCCAGCTCGCCCCGAGGGGGGTCTCAGGCTGAAGCTTTCTTT. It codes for CASSPRGGSQAEAFF.

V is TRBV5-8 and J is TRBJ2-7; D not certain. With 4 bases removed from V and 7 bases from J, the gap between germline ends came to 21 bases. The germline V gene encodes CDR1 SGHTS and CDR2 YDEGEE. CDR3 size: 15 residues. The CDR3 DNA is TGTGCCAGCAGCCCCCCAATAGTTGAGTTGGGGGAGCAGTACTTC. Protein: CASSPPIVELGEQYF.

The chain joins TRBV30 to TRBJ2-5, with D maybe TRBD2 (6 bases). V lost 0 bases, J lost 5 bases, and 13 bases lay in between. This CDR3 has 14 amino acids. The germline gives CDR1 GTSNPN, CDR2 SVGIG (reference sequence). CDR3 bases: TGTGCCTGGAGTGTAGCGGGTTTCAAGGAGACCCAGTACTTC. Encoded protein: CAWSVAGFKETQYF.

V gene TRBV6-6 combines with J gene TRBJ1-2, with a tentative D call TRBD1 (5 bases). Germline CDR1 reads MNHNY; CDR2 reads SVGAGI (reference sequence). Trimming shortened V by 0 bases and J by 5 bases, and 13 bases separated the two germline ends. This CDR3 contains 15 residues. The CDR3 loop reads CASSYSVRAPYGYTF. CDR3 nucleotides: TGTGCCAGCAGTTACTCGGTCAGGGCCCCGTATGGCTACACCTTC.

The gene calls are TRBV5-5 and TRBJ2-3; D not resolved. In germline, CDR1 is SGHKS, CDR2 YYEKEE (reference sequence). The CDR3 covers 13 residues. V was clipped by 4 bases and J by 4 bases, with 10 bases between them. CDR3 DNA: TGTGCCAGCAGCGATGAAAGTTCAGATACGCAGTATTTT. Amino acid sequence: CASSDESSDTQYF.

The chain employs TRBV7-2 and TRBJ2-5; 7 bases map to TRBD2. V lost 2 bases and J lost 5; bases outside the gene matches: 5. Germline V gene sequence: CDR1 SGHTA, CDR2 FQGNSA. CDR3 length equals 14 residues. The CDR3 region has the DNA TGTGCCAGCAGCTTAAGGGCGGGAGAGGAGACCCAGTACTTC. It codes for CASSLRAGEETQYF.

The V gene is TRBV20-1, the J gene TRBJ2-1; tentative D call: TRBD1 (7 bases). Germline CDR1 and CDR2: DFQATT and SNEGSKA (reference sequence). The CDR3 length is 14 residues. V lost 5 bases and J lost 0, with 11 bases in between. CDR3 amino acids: CSAWRDSSYNEQFF. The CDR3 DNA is TGCAGTGCTTGGCGGGACAGCTCCTACAATGAGCAGTTCTTC.

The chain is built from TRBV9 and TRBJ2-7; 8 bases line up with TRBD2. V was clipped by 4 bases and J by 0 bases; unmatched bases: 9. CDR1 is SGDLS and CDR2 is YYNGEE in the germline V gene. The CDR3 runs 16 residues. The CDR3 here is CASSPHTSGSSYEQYF. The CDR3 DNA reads TGTGCCAGCAGCCCCCACACTAGCGGATCCTCCTACGAGCAGTACTTC.

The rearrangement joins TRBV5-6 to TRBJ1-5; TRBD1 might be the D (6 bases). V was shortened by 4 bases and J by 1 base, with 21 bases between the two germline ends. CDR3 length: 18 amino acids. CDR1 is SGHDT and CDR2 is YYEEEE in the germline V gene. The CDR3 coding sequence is TGTGCCAGCAGCAGGAGGGTCGGGGGCAGGTTCAGCAATCAGCCCCAGCATTTT. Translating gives CASSRRVGGRFSNQPQHF. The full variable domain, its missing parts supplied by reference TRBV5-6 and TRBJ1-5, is DAGVTQSPTHLIKTRGQQVTLRCSPKSGHDTVSWYQQALGQGPQFIFQYYEEEERQRGNFPDRFSGHQFPNYSSELNVNALLLGDSALYLCASSRRVGGRFSNQPQHFGDGTRLSIL.

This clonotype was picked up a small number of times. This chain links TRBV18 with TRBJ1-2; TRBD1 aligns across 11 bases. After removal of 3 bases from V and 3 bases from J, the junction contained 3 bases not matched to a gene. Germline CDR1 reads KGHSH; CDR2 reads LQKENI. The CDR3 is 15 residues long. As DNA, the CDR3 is TGTGCCAGCTCACCCCCGGGACAGGGGGACTATGGCTACACCTTC. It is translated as CASSPPGQGDYGYTF.

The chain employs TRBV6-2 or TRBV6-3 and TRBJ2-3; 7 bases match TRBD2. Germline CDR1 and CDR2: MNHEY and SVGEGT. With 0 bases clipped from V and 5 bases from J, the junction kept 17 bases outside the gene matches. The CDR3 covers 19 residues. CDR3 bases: TGTGCCAGCAGTTACTCGAAAATCCTGCCGGGAGGTTTTGAAGATACGCAGTATTTT. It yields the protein CASSYSKILPGGFEDTQYF.

The CDR3 here is CASSVGTASYEQYF. The CDR3 DNA sequence: TGTGCCAGCAGTGTGGGGACAGCCTCCTACGAGCAGTACTTC. This chain links TRBV28 with TRBJ2-7; 7 bases line up with TRBD1. There are 14 residues in the CDR3. After removal of 5 bases from V and 0 bases from J, the junction contained 4 bases not matched to a gene. Germline V gene lookup returns CDR1 MDHEN and CDR2 SYDVKM. Complete variable domain (other parts from reference TRBV28 and TRBJ2-7): DVKVTQSSRYLVKRTGEKVFLECVQDMDHENMFWYRQDPGLGLRLIYFSYDVKMKEKGDIPEGYSVSREKKERFSLILESASTNQTSMYLCASSVGTASYEQYFGPGTRLTVT.

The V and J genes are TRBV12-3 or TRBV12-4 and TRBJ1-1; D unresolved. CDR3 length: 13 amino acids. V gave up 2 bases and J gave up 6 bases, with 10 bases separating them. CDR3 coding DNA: TGTGCCAGCAGTTTACCAGGTGGGGCTGAAGCTTTCTTT. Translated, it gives CASSLPGGAEAFF.

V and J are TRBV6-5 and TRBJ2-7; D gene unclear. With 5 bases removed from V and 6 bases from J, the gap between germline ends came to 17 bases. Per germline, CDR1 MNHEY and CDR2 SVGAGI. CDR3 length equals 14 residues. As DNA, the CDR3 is TGTGCCAGCAGTGGCGCAGGCCCTATTATCGAGCAGTACTTC. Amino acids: CASSGAGPIIEQYF.

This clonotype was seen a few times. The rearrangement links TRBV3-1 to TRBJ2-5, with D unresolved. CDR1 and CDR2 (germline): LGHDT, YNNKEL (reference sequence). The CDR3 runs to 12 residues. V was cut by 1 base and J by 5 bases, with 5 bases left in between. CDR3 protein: CASSQGMETQYF. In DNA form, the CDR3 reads TGTGCCAGCAGCCAAGGAATGGAGACCCAGTACTTC.

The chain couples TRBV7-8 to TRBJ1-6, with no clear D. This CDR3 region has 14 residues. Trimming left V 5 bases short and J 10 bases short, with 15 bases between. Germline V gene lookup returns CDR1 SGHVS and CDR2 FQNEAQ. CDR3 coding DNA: TGTGCCAGCAGCCCCTCGTTTTCGGGATCACCCCTCCACTTT. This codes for CASSPSFSGSPLHF.

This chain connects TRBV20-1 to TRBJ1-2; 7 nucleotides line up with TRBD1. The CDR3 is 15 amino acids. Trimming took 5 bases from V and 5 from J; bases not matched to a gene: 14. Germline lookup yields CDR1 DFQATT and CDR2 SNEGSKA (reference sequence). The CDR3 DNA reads TGCAGTGCTCCGGCGAGGGGGCATCTCCCTTATGGCTACACCTTC. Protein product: CSAPARGHLPYGYTF.

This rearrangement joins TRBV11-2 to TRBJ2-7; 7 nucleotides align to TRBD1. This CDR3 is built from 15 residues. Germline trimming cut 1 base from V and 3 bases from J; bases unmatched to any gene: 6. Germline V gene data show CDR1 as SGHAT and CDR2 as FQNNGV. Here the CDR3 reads CASSLGRGSFYEQYF. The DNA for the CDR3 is TGTGCCAGCAGCTTAGGCAGGGGGTCTTTCTACGAGCAGTACTTC.

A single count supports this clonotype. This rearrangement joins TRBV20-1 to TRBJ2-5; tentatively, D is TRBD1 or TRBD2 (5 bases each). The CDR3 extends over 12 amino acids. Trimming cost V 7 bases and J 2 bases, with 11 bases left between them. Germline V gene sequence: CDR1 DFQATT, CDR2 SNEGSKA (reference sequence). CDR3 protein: CSGLEGQETQYF. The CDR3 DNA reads TGCAGTGGCCTTGAGGGGCAAGAGACCCAGTACTTC.

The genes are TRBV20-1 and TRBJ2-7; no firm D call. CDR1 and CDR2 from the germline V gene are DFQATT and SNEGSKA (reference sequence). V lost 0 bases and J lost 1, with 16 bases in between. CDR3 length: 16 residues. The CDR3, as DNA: TGCAGTGCTAGAGATAATCTGGGGAAGGGATCCTACGAGCAGTACTTC. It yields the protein CSARDNLGKGSYEQYF.

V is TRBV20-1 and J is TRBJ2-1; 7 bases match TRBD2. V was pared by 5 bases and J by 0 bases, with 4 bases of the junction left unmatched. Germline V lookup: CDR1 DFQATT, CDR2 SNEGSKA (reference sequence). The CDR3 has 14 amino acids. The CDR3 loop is CSAQRGPSYNEQFF. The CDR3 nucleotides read TGCAGTGCTCAGCGGGGACCCTCCTACAATGAGCAGTTCTTC.

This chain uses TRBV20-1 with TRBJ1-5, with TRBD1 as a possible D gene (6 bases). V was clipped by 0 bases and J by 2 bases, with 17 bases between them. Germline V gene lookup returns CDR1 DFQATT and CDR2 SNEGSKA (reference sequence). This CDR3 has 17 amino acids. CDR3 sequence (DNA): TGCAGTGCTAGAGATCACAGGGCTGCAGTGGGCAATCAGCCCCAGCATTTT. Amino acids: CSARDHRAAVGNQPQHF.

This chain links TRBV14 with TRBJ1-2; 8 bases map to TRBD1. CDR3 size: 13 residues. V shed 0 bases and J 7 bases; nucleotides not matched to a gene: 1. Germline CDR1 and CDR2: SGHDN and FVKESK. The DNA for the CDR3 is TGTGCCAGCAGCCAAGACAGGGGGCCTGGCTACACCTTC. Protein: CASSQDRGPGYTF.